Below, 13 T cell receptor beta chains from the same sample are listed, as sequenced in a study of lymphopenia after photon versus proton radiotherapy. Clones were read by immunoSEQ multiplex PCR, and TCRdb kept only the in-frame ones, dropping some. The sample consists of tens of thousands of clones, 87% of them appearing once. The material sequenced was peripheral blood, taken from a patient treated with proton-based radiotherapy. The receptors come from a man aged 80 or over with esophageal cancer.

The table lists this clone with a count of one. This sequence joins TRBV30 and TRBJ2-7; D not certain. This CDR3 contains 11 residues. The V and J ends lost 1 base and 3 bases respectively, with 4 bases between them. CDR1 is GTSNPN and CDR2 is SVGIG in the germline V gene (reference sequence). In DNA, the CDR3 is TGTGCCTGGAGTGACAGCTACGAGCAGTACTTC. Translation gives CAWSDSYEQYF.

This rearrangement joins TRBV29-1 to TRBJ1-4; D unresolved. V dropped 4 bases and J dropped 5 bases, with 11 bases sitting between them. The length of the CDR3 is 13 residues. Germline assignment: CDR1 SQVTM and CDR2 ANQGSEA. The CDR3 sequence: CSVVDMGNEKLFF. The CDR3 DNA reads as TGCAGCGTTGTCGACATGGGAAATGAAAAACTGTTTTTT.

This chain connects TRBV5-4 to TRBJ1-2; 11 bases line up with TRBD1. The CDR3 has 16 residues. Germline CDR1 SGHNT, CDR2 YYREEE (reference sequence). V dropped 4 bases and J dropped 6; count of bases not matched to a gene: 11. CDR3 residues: CASSTFGGQGVNGYTF. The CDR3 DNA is TGTGCCAGCAGCACGTTCGGGGGACAGGGGGTAAATGGCTACACCTTC.

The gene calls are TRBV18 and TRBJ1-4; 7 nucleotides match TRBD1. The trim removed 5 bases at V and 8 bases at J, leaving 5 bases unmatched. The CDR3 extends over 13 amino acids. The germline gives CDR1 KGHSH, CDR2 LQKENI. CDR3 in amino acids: CASSSRQGEKLFF. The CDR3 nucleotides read TGTGCCAGCTCATCCCGACAGGGAGAAAAACTGTTTTTT. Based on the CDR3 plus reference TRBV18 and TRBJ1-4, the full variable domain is NAGVMQNPRHLVRRRGQEARLRCSPMKGHSHVYWYRQLPEEGLKFMVYLQKENIIDESGMPKERFSAEFPKEGPSILRIQQVVRGDSAAYFCASSSRQGEKLFFGSGTQLSVL.

In DNA form, the CDR3 reads TGTGCCAGCACAAACGGGGAGGATCAGCCCCAGCATTTT. Its protein product is CASTNGEDQPQHF. The J gene is TRBJ1-5, the V gene TRBV6-6, with D unresolved. CDR3 length: 13 residues. With 7 bases removed from V and 5 bases from J, the gap between germline ends came to 12 bases. Germline lookup yields CDR1 MNHNY and CDR2 SVGAGI (reference sequence).

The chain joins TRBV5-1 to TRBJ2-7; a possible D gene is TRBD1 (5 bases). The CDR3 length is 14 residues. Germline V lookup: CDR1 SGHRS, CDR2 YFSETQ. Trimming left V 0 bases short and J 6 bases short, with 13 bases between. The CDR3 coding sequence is TGCGCCAGCAGCTTGGGAAGGGGATGGGGCGAGCAGTACTTC. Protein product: CASSLGRGWGEQYF.

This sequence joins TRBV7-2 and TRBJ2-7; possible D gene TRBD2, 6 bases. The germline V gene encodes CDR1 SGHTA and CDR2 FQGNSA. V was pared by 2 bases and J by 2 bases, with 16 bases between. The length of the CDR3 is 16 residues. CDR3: CASSLRGGALTYEQYF. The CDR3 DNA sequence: TGTGCCAGCAGCTTAAGGGGCGGGGCTCTGACCTACGAGCAGTACTTC.

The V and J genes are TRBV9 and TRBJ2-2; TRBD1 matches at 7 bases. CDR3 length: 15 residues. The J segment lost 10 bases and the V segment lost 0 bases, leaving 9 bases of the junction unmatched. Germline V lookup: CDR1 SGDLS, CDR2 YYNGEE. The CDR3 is CASSVAQYRGQELFF. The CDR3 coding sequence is TGTGCCAGCAGCGTAGCTCAGTACAGGGGACAGGAGCTGTTTTTT.

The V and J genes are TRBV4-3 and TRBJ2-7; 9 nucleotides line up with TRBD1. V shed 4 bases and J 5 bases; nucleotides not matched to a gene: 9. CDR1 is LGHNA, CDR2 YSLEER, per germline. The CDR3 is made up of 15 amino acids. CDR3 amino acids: CASSLSGTGHDEQYF. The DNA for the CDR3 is TGCGCCAGCAGCCTTTCCGGGACAGGGCACGACGAGCAGTACTTC.

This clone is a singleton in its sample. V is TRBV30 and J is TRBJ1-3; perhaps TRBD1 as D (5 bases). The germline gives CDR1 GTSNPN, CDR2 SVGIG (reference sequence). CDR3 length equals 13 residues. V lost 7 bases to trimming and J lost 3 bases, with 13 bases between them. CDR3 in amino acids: CASERGYGNTIYF. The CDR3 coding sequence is TGTGCCTCAGAACGGGGGTATGGAAACACCATATATTTT.

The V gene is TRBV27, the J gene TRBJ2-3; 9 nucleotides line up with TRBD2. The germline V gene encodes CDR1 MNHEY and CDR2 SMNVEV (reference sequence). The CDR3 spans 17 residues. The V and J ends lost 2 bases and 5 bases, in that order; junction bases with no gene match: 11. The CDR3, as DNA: TGTGCCAGCAGTTTAAAGTTTGGCGGGGGGGCCGGAGATACGCAGTATTTT. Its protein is CASSLKFGGGAGDTQYF.

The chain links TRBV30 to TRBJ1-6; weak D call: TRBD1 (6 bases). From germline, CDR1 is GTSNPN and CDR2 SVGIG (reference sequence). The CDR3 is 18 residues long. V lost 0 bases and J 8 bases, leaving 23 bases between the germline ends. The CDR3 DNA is TGTGCCTGGAGTGTACTGTACGATCCCCAGGGGTGGGATTCACCCCTCCACTTT. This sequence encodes CAWSVLYDPQGWDSPLHF.

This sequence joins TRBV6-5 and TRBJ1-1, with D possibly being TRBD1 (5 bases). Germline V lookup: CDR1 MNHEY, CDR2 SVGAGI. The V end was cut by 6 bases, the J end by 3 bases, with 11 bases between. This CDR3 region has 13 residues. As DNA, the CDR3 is TGTGCCAGCAGACCCGGGACGGACACTGAAGCTTTCTTT. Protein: CASRPGTDTEAFF.